The 3 T cell receptor beta chains listed next were all sequenced from one sample in a study of blood T cell repertoires in COVID-19. Measured with immunoSEQ multiplex PCR; TCRdb has only the in-frame clones, and not every one. Among some 220,000 clones, over 70% were seen once, and the ten largest hold over 7%. The specimen was peripheral blood. The receptor source for this set is a woman between 70 and 85 years old with acute or convalescent COVID-19.

This rearrangement joins TRBV7-3 to TRBJ2-1; TRBD1 aligns across 9 bases. Germline lookup yields CDR1 SGHTA and CDR2 FQGTGA. J was trimmed by 6 bases and V by 5 bases; bases with no gene match: 5. There are 14 residues in the CDR3. Here the CDR3 DNA reads TGTGCCAGCAGCCCCCCGGGACAGGGCAATGAGCAGTTCTTC. It encodes CASSPPGQGNEQFF.

This sequence joins TRBV10-1 and TRBJ2-2, with a possible D match to TRBD2 (5 bases). The V end lost 6 bases, the J end lost 7 bases, and 12 bases lay between the germline ends. Germline V gene sequence: CDR1 WNHNN, CDR2 SYGVQD (reference sequence). The CDR3 runs 13 residues. The CDR3 DNA reads TGCGCCAGCAGCCCCGGGGTCGGCGGGGAGCTGTTTTTT. Its protein is CASSPGVGGELFF.

The chain couples TRBV5-4 to TRBJ2-3; tentative D call: TRBD1 (5 bases). The CDR3 runs 17 residues. The V gene's germline CDR1 is SGHNT and CDR2 YYREEE (reference sequence). V was clipped by 0 bases and J by 0 bases, with 14 bases between them. CDR3 amino acids: CASSLGGQLTSTDTQYF. CDR3 nucleotide sequence: TGTGCCAGCAGCTTGGGCGGACAACTTACTAGCACAGATACGCAGTATTTT.